The next 16 T cell receptor beta chains were all read from a single sample in a study of siplizumab effects on memory and regulatory T cells. Sequencing was performed with immunoSEQ multiplex PCR; in TCRdb, only in-frame clones are kept and a portion is missing. The sample includes about 97,000 clones, approximately 91% of them seen just once. Sequenced input: non-Treg CD4+ T cells sorted from blood. The receptors were gathered from a human donor in good health.

The chain is built from TRBV5-1 and TRBJ2-2; 8 nucleotides line up with TRBD2. Trimming took 3 bases from V and 6 from J; bases not matched to a gene: 7. Germline V gene sequence: CDR1 SGHRS, CDR2 YFSETQ. The CDR3 is 15 residues long. The CDR3 spells CASSYPAGVAGELFF. CDR3 nucleotides: TGCGCCAGCAGCTATCCAGCGGGAGTCGCCGGGGAGCTGTTTTTT.

The rearrangement uses TRBV19 and TRBJ2-5, with D unclear. CDR3 length equals 13 residues. Deletions cut 5 bases from V and 4 bases from J, with 11 bases between. Per the germline V gene, CDR1 is LNHDA and CDR2 is SQIVND (reference sequence). The CDR3 here is CASSRRRLETQYF. CDR3 bases: TGTGCCAGTAGTCGGAGACGATTAGAGACCCAGTACTTC.

Details on this clone: Other DNA sequences in this sample translate to the same CDR3. The chain uses TRBV5-4 and TRBJ2-7, with TRBD2 matching over 8 bases. The germline V gene has CDR1 SGHNT and CDR2 YYREEE (reference sequence). V shed 7 bases and J 1 base; nucleotides not matched to a gene: 13. CDR3 size: 16 residues. The CDR3 bases are TGTGCCAGCGGGGCCCCAGGATTAGCGGGATCCTACGAGCAGTACTTC. Translation: CASGAPGLAGSYEQYF.

The CDR3 DNA follows: TGCGCCAGCAGCTTCGGGACTAGCGGATCCTACGAGCAGTACTTC. Protein: CASSFGTSGSYEQYF. This chain joins TRBV5-1 and TRBJ2-7, with 11 bases matching TRBD2. With 2 bases clipped from V and 1 base from J, the junction kept 2 bases outside the gene matches. This CDR3 spans 15 amino acids. CDR1 is SGHRS, CDR2 YFSETQ, per germline.

V gene TRBV6-5 combines with J gene TRBJ2-7, with 7 nucleotides matching TRBD2. Germline values: CDR1 MNHEY, CDR2 SVGAGI. The CDR3 loop spans 14 amino acids. Trimming removed 2 bases from V and 3 bases from J; junction bases left unmatched: 4. For the CDR3, the DNA is TGTGCCAGCAGTTACGGGAGGGGATACTACGAGCAGTACTTC. Protein sequence: CASSYGRGYYEQYF.

This chain connects TRBV6-5 to TRBJ1-2; maybe TRBD1 (6 bases). This CDR3 is 13 amino acids long. The ends were cut back, 4 bases at V and 6 bases at J, with 12 bases in the middle. Germline V CDR1 and CDR2: MNHEY, SVGAGI. The CDR3 sequence: CASSLQGKDGYTF. Written as DNA, the CDR3 is TGTGCCAGCAGTTTACAGGGAAAGGATGGCTACACCTTC.

The rearrangement uses TRBV4-1 and TRBJ2-7; 7 nucleotides align to TRBD1. Germline V gene lookup returns CDR1 MGHRA and CDR2 YSYEKL. The CDR3 length is 16 residues. J lost 6 bases, V lost 2 bases, and 13 bases had no gene match. CDR3 sequence: CASSQITGARKSEQYF. CDR3 sequence (DNA): TGCGCCAGCAGCCAAATTACAGGGGCCCGTAAATCCGAGCAGTACTTC.

This chain connects TRBV5-1 to TRBJ2-7; 9 bases are a match to TRBD1. Trimming took 2 bases from V and 4 from J; bases not matched to a gene: 4. This CDR3 is 14 amino acids long. Germline lookup yields CDR1 SGHRS and CDR2 YFSETQ. CDR3 in amino acids: CASSFGTGKYEQYF. CDR3 nucleotide sequence: TGCGCCAGCAGCTTTGGGACAGGGAAATACGAGCAGTACTTC. Based on the CDR3 plus reference TRBV5-1 and TRBJ2-7, the full variable domain is KAGVTQTPRYLIKTRGQQVTLSCSPISGHRSVSWYQQTPGQGLQFLFEYFSETQRNKGNFPGRFSGRQFSNSRSEMNVSTLELGDSALYLCASSFGTGKYEQYFGPGTRLTVT.

This sequence joins TRBV19 and TRBJ2-7, with D possibly matching TRBD1 (8 bases). Trimming took 5 bases from V and 0 from J, leaving 23 bases between them. The CDR3 is made up of 18 amino acids. Germline lookup yields CDR1 LNHDA and CDR2 SQIVND (reference sequence). CDR3 DNA sequence: TGTGCCAGTAGTGACCCGTCCACAGGGGGGGAAAGCTCCTACGAGCAGTACTTC. This translates into CASSDPSTGGESSYEQYF.

This chain links TRBV4-1 with TRBJ2-7; possibly TRBD1 or TRBD2 for D (5 bases each). Deletions cut 1 base from V and 2 bases from J, with 15 bases between. Germline V gene sequence: CDR1 MGHRA, CDR2 YSYEKL. The CDR3 has 16 residues. The CDR3 sequence is CASSQGRAGGPYEQYF. CDR3 bases: TGCGCCAGCAGCCAAGGGCGCGCTGGGGGTCCCTACGAGCAGTACTTC.

The CDR3 nucleotides read TGTGCCAGCAGTGAATCCTGGCCCGCTGTGACCTTC. It yields the protein CASSESWPAVTF. V gene TRBV25-1 combines with J gene TRBJ1-2; D not resolved. Germline V lookup: CDR1 MGHDK, CDR2 SYGVNS. This CDR3 spans 12 amino acids. V was trimmed by 1 base and J by 14 bases, leaving 14 bases between them.

The chain has TRBV5-1 and TRBJ2-6; no clear D. This CDR3 contains 15 residues. Germline loops: CDR1 SGHRS, CDR2 YFSETQ. V was trimmed by 4 bases and J by 0 bases, leaving 8 bases between them. The DNA of the CDR3 is TGCGCCAGCAGCCAAACACCCTCTGGGGCCAACGTCCTGACTTTC. Translating it yields CASSQTPSGANVLTF.

The V and J genes are TRBV10-2 and TRBJ2-3; the match to TRBD2 covers 12 bases. The CDR3 totals 15 residues. Germline lookup yields CDR1 WSHSY and CDR2 SAAADI. J was trimmed by 4 bases and V by 7 bases; bases with no gene match: 6. CDR3: CASTSGRAFPDTQYF. CDR3 sequence (DNA): TGCGCCAGCACTAGCGGGAGGGCCTTCCCAGATACGCAGTATTTT.

This clone was picked up one time. V and J are TRBV5-4 and TRBJ2-1, with 7 bases lining up with TRBD2. CDR1 and CDR2 (germline): SGHNT, YYREEE (reference sequence). There are 13 residues in the CDR3. The V and J ends lost 1 base and 9 bases, in that order; junction bases with no gene match: 4. CDR3 coding DNA: TGTGCCAGCAGCTTGCCCGGGGGGAGTGAGCAGTTCTTC. It codes for CASSLPGGSEQFF.

V is TRBV11-3 and J is TRBJ1-4; TRBD1 might be the D (5 bases). Germline loops: CDR1 SGHNT, CDR2 YENEEA. The V end was cut by 0 bases, the J end by 8 bases, with 16 bases between. The CDR3 has 16 residues. This CDR3 reads CASSLDSQGMQEKLFF. The CDR3 bases are TGTGCCAGCAGCTTAGATTCTCAGGGTATGCAGGAAAAACTGTTTTTT.

The count of this clone is one. This chain joins TRBV30 and TRBJ2-7; D uncertain. CDR3 length: 11 residues. V gave up 2 bases and J gave up 2 bases, with 4 bases separating them. The germline gives CDR1 GTSNPN, CDR2 SVGIG (reference sequence). The CDR3 nucleotides are TGTGCCTGGAGTCTCACCTACGAGCAGTACTTC. This translates into CAWSLTYEQYF. Supplemented by reference TRBV30 and TRBJ2-7, the full variable domain reads SQTIHQWPATLVQPVGSPLSLECTVEGTSNPNLYWYRQAAGRGLQLLFYSVGIGQISSEVPQNLSASRPQDRQFILSSKKLLLSDSGFYLCAWSLTYEQYFGPGTRLTVT.